This paragraph reports one T cell receptor (beta chain). The antigen is not known. MiXCR was run by TCRdb on the multiplex PCR reads, yielding one entry per CDR3 protein. The sample yields some 250,000 distinct CDR3 sequences, nearly 35% seen once. V lost 0 bases, J lost 4 bases, and 2 bases stayed unmatched. Looked up from germline, CDR1 is ENHRY and CDR2 is SYGVKD. The CDR3 is 16 amino acids. The data derive from a study of breast tumors, draining lymph nodes, adjacent tissues. Points from the study as a whole: Compared with lymph nodes, tumors were less diverse; compared with nontumor tissue, more. Compared with basal-like, luminal-like tumors shared significantly more repertoire with nontumor tissue. Findings are consistent with lymph node origin and intratumoral expansion of most tumor T cells.

The lymph nodes were axillary draining lymph nodes from breast cancer patients. The clonotype comes from a female donor with breast cancer. Some clones in this sample may be carry-over from other donors' samples. The chain employs TRBV10-3 and TRBJ1-5; TRBD1 aligns across 11 bases. Specimen: axillary lymph node tissue. The CDR3 is CAISESDRGLNQPQHF. The CDR3, as DNA: TGTGCCATCAGTGAGTCGGACAGGGGGCTTAATCAGCCCCAGCATTTT.